This TCR beta chain appears in the sequencing data of a study of cytomegalovirus exposure and HLA in healthy donors. The CDR3 has 15 amino acids. The junction had 14 bases not matched to a gene; V was cut back by 5 bases and J by 10 bases. In germline, CDR1 is KGHSH, CDR2 LQKENI. PCR primers comprised 60 Vbeta and 13 Jbeta primers. Measured with immunoSEQ multiplex PCR; TCRdb has only the in-frame clones, and not every one. The sample yields around 95,000 clones, around 84% seen once. This receptor was identified in a woman aged 35 to 49 in good health and CMV-seropositive. The source material was PBMCs. The chain employs TRBV18 and TRBJ2-7, with 10 nucleotides matching TRBD2. CDR3 in DNA: TGTGCCAGCTCAGATCCGGGACTAGCGCGCTCGGAACAGTACTTC. This translates into CASSDPGLARSEQYF.